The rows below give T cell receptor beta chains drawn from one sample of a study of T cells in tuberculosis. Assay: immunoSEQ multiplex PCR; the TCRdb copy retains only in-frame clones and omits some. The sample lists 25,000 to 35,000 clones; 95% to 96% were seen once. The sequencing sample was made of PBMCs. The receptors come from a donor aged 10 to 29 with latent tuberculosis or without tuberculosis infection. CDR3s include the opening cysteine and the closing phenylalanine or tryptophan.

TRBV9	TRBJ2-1	CASSVRDRPYNEQFF
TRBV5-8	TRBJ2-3	CASSLPGLAYTQYF
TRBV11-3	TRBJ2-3	CASSLAGTSGTDTQYF
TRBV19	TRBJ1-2	CASSTPGGYTF
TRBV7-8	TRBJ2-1	CASSLAPGTYNEQFF
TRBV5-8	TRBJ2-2	CASRATGVFSGELFF
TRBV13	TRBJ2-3	CASSLGRLAGTDTQYF
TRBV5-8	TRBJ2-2	CASSRTGNTGELFF
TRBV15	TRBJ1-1	CATSRAGGPEAFF
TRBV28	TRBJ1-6	CASRNLRGPSYNSPLHF
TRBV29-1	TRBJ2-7	CSVADRALSYEQYF
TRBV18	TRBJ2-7	CASSPGTGAYEQYF
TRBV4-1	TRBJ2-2	CASSRGQGAAGELFF
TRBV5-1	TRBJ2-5	CASSLAGVQETQYF
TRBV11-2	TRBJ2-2	CASSFSTSLNGELFF
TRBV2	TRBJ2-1	CASSEERGGQNEQFF
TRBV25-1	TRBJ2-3	CASSEWSGESTDTQYF
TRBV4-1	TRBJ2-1	CASSQRRTSGYNEQFF
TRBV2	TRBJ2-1	CASRADRDQFF
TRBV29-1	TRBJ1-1	CSVEVRADGGTEAFF
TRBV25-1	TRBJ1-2	CASSEPTGNYGYTF
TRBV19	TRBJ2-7	CASSIDYGVLYEQYF
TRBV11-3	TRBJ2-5	CASGPSSGGGPGTQYF
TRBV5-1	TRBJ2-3	CASSLDLAGGPDTQYF
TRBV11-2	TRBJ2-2	CASSPSTSGGFGELFF
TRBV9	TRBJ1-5	CASSAIGVGNQPQHF
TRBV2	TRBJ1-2	CASSLTGGGYGYTF
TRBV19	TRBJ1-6	CARRKYGQSVLLHF
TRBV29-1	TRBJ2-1	CSVEGANNEQFF
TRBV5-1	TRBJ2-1	CARRLLYPANSFNEQFF
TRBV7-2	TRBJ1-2	CASSLGQAPNYGYTF
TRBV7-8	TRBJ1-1	CASSLGPRAEAFF
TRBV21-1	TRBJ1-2	CASKKGEEELYGYTF
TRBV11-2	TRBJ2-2	CASRLTGRGTGELFF
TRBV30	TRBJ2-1	CAWSSAIEQFF
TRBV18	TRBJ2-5	CASSPAGETQYF
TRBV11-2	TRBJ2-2	CASSLRTGGGTGELFF